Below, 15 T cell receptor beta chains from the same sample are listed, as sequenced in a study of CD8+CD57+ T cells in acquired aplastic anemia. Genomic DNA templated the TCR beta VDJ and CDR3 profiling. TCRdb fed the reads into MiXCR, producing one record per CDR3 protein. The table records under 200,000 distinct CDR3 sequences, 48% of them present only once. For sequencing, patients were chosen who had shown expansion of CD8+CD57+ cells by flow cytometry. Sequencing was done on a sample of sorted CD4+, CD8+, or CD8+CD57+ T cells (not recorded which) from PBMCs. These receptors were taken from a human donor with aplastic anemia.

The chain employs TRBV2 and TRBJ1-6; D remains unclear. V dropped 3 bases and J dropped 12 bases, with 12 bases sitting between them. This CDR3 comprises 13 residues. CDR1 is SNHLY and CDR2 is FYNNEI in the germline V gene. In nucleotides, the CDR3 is TGTGCCAGCAGTGATAGTCCGGGTAGACCCCTCCACTTT. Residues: CASSDSPGRPLHF.

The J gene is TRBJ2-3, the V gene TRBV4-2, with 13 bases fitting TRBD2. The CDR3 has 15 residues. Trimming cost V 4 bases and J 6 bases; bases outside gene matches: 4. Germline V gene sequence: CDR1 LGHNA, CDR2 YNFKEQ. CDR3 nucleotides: TGTGCCAGCAGCCGACTAGCGGGAGGCTCGGATACGCAGTATTTT. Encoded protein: CASSRLAGGSDTQYF.

The CDR3 loop reads CSARVHVEWDGYTF. CDR3 DNA: TGCAGTGCTAGAGTTCATGTTGAATGGGATGGCTACACCTTC. The chain uses TRBV20-1 and TRBJ1-2; no definite D call. CDR1 is DFQATT, CDR2 SNEGSKA, per germline (reference sequence). V was shortened by 1 base and J by 6 bases, with 15 bases between the two germline ends. This CDR3 region has 14 residues.

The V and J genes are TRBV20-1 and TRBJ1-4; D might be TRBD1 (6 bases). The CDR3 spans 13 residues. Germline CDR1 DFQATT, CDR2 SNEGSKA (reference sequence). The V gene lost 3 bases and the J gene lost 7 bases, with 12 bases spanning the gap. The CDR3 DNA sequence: TGCAGTGCTAGGGGGGGCGCGGGTGAAAAACTGTTTTTT. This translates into CSARGGAGEKLFF.

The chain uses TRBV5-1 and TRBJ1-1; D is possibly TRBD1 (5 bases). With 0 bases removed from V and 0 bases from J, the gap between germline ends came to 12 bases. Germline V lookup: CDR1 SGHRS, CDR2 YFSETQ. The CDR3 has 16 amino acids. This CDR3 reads CASSLEGVRMNTEAFF. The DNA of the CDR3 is TGCGCCAGCAGCTTGGAAGGGGTTCGAATGAACACTGAAGCTTTCTTT.

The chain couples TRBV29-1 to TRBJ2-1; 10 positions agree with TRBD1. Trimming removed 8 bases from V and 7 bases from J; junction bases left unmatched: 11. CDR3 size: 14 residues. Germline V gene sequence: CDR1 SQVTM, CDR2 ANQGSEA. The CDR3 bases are TGCAGCTTGGGGGGACAGGGGTCCCGAAATGAGCAGTTCTTC. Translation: CSLGGQGSRNEQFF.

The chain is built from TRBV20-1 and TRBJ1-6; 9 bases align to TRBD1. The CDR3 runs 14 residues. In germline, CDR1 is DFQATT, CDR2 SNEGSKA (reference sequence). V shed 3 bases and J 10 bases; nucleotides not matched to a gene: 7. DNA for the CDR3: TGCAGTGCTAGTGGCGGACAGGGGTCGTCACCCCTCCACTTT. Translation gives CSASGGQGSSPLHF.

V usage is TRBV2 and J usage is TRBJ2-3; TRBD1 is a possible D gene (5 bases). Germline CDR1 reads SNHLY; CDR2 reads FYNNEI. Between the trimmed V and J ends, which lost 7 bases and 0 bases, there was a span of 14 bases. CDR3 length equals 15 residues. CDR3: CASTTGDSSTDTQYF. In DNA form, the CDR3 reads TGTGCCAGCACCACAGGTGATTCTAGCACAGATACGCAGTATTTT.

CDR3 amino acids: CASSLGPGLSSYEQYF. The DNA for the CDR3 is TGTGCCAGCAGCTTAGGGCCGGGACTGAGCTCCTACGAGCAGTACTTC. The rearrangement uses TRBV11-1 and TRBJ2-7, with D maybe TRBD2 (6 bases). With 1 base removed from V and 0 bases from J, the gap between germline ends came to 13 bases. Germline-derived CDR1 and CDR2 are SGHAT and FQDESV (reference sequence). The CDR3 is 16 amino acids.

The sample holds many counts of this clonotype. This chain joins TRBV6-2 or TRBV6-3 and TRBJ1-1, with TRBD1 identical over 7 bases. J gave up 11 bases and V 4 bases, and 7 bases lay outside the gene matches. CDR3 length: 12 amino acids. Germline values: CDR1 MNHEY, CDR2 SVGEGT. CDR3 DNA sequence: TGTGCCAGCAGTTCCGGACAGGTTACGGCTTTCTTT. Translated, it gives CASSSGQVTAFF.

Here the CDR3 DNA reads TGTGCCAGCAGCCGGCATCCGGGACAGGGTCGGTACGAGCAGTACTTC. It yields the protein CASSRHPGQGRYEQYF. The chain employs TRBV9 and TRBJ2-7; TRBD1 matches 9 bases. Per germline, CDR1 SGDLS and CDR2 YYNGEE. V trimming: 4 bases; J trimming: 4 bases; junction bases outside the gene matches: 12. The length of the CDR3 is 16 residues.

The CDR3 nucleotides read TGCAGTGCTACGAGGACGGTGAACACTGAAGCTTTCTTT. Protein product: CSATRTVNTEAFF. The gene calls are TRBV20-1 and TRBJ2-2; D gene unclear. Judging by the DNA end, TRBJ1-1 fits better; the J call may be wrong. This CDR3 is built from 13 residues. Germline V gene lookup returns CDR1 DFQATT and CDR2 SNEGSKA (reference sequence).

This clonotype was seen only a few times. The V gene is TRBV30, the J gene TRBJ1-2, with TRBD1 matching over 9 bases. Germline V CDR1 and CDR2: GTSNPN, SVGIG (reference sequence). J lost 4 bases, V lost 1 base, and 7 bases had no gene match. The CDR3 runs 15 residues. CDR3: CAWSAPWTGVYGYTF. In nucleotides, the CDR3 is TGTGCCTGGAGTGCCCCCTGGACAGGGGTCTATGGCTACACCTTC.

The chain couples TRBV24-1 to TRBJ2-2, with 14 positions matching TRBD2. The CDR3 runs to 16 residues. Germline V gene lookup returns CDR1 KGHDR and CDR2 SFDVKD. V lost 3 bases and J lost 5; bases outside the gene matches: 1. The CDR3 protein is CATSDRTSGGTGELFF. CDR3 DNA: TGTGCCACCAGTGATCGGACTAGCGGGGGGACCGGGGAGCTGTTTTTT.

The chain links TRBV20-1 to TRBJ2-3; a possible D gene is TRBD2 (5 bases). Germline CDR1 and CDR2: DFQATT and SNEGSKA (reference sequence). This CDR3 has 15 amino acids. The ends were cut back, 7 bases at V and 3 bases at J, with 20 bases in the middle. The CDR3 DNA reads TGCAGTGGCCAGTCGGGAAGCAAGGTAACAGATACGCAGTATTTT. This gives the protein CSGQSGSKVTDTQYF.